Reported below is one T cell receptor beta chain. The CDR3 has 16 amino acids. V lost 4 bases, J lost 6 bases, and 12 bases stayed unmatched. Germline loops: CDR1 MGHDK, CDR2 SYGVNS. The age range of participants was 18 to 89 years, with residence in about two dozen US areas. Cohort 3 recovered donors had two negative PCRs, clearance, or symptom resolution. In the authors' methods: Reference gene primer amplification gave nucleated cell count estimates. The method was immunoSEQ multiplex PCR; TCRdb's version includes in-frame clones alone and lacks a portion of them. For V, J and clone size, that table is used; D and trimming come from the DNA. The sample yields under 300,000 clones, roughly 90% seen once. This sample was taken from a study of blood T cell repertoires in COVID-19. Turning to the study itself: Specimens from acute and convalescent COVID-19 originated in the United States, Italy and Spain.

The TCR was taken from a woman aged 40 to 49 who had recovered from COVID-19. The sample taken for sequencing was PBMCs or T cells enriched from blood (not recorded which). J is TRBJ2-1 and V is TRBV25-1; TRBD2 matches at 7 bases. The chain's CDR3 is CASSARRESVSNEQFF. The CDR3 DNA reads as TGTGCCAGCAGTGCGCGGCGGGAGTCTGTAAGCAATGAGCAGTTCTTC.